These T cell receptor beta chains were read from a single sample in a study of cytomegalovirus exposure and HLA in healthy donors. Data came from immunoSEQ multiplex PCR; TCRdb stores just in-frame clones and leaves some out. This sample yields 95,000 to 100,000 clones, of which under 85% are seen a single time; 1.5% to 2.5% belongs to the top ten. Sequencing was done on a sample of PBMCs. The origin of the receptors is a man aged 35 to 55 in good health and CMV-seronegative. The CDR3 runs from the conserved cysteine through the conserved F or W. The order of the fields is J gene, V gene, CDR3 protein.

TRBJ1-5 | TRBV5-6 | CASSWGGTGKQPQHF
TRBJ1-1 | TRBV9 | CASSAGQGDTEAFF
TRBJ1-2 | TRBV7-2 | CASSHPGGGYTF
TRBJ1-1 | TRBV28 | CAITGSVEAFF
TRBJ2-1 | TRBV10-1 | CASSELFPGYNEQFF
TRBJ2-7 | TRBV7-9 | CATARGELGYEQYF
TRBJ2-2 | TRBV7-2 | CASSLKAGGHGELFF
TRBJ2-2 | TRBV4-1 | CASSQGFGGGGGELFF
TRBJ1-6 | TRBV19 | CASSPWAGGISPLHF
TRBJ1-3 | TRBV11-2 | CASSLMSSGNTIYF
TRBJ1-1 | TRBV6-5 | CASSDRVTEAFF
TRBJ2-5 | TRBV15 | CATSRDQGTVETQYF
TRBJ2-5 | TRBV11-2 | CASSLAVPEETQYF
TRBJ2-7 | TRBV18 | CASSPLDRDYEQYF
TRBJ1-2 | TRBV27 | CASSLMGAANYGYTF
TRBJ1-2 | TRBV29-1 | CSVAAGGQSGGYTF
TRBJ1-2 | TRBV6-1 | CASSVTTSDSLRGYTF
TRBJ2-2 | TRBV15 | CATAPDRFYTGELFF
TRBJ2-1 | TRBV28 | CASSFVSRGGVYNEQFF